This T cell receptor (beta chain) emerged from a study of circulating CD8 cells and anti-PD-1 response in melanoma (dated by TCRdb to between 2020 and 2021). The study in broad terms: Patients received nivolumab intravenously at 3 mg/kg every 2 weeks. Of the 13 patients in the melanoma cohort, seven received anti-PD-1 as first-line therapy and six had prior targeted therapy or immunotherapy. Patients with complete or partial responses were classified as responders; those with stable or progressive disease (RECIST v1.1) as non-responders. The TCR repertoire analysis covered roughly eleven melanoma patients: 7 non-responders and 4 responders. On on-treatment samples, PD-1 was detected using a biotinylated anti-human IgG4 antibody. Findings and caveats that apply to the study as a whole: Tumor material was not accessible, so tumor reactivity was assessed by peptide assays on expanded sorted subsets instead. Experiments were generally performed without replicates because of limited material. Repertoires were found to be largely private between subsets, with under 7% of TRB clonotypes shared at M1, and the highest sharing was observed between DPOS and TIGIT. The cohort mixed treatment-naive and previously treated patients, which the authors noted could influence results. The highest diversity was observed in the DNEG repertoire, similar and higher clonality was shown by the PD-1 and DPOS repertoires, and the lowest diversity was found in the TIGIT repertoires. Only baseline and M1 samples from a small cohort with few responders were used in the published TCR repertoire comparisons.

The CDR3, cysteine through phenylalanine, is 14 amino acids long. Left in the record is the CDR3 DNA by itself, 42 bases read in frame from the first base. CDR1 and CDR2 (SGHRS, YFSETQ) derive from the germline V gene. Relative to germline, V is 5 bases shorter and J is 4 bases shorter, with 15 bases between their ends. Using a BD FACSAria II cell sorter, four subsets defined by PD-1 and/or TIGIT were sorted from live CD3+CD8+TCRalphabeta+ cells. To characterize relevance to anti-PD-1 therapy response, circulating CD8 T cells were sorted into four subsets based on PD-1 and TIGIT expression. Both TCR alpha and TCR beta chains were sequenced from each sorted CD8 T-cell subset. Peripheral blood was drawn before the first anti-PD-1 injection and after two and four injections. Ficoll gradient centrifugation was used to isolate PBMCs immediately. Until use, PBMCs were stored frozen in liquid nitrogen in RPMI containing around 19% FCS and approximately 9.4% DMSO. After thawing, PBMCs were stained with a viability dye plus antibodies against CD3, CD8alpha, TCRalphabeta, PD-1 and TIGIT. The RNeasy Kit was used to extract total RNA, and all samples had a RIN greater than 7.

By share, this clonotype ranks as large (0.1 to 1%). Its antigen is currently not known. One base away there is no much larger clone; base qualities are not given. TCRdb shows the sequencer as NextSeq 500. TCR libraries were prepared from roughly 15 ng of total RNA with the QIAseq Immune Repertoire RNA Library Kit, Human TCR Panel. Sequencing of the TCR libraries was done on an Illumina NextSeq with a Mid Output V2 kit and asymmetric 261x41 paired-end reads. Every TCR library was diluted to about 4.1 nM, then pooled, denatured and loaded at about 1 pM. Concerning the study's data processing: The QIAGEN GeneGlobe Data Analysis Center was used to process TCR FASTQ files, and downstream analysis was done in R 3.5.2. Clonality was computed as one minus Shannon entropy normalized by the log of the number of unique productive sequences. Fisher exact tests at 5% FDR, run separately within each subset, picked out TRA or TRB clonotypes whose abundance differed between baseline and M1. Clonotypes with differential abundance were put into four groups: emerging, expanding, contracting or non-expanding/contracting. Morisita's overlap index was used to measure how much repertoires overlapped between patients. TCRdb redid the processing of the public reads, applying fastp at Q25 and MiXCR, and retained in-frame beta chains. Every distinct CDR3 protein forms one entry, paired with its most common genes and DNA. The V and J calls were not made by the authors but by TCRdb's processing. The sample table holds around 400 distinct CDR3 sequences, of which around 10% were seen once. Of the sample, approximately 40% falls within the top ten clones.

This clonotype was sampled from a human donor with melanoma. Here the sequenced sample was CD8+ T cells from PBMCs, taken at baseline or after one month of anti-PD-1 therapy (not recorded which). The receptor chain draws on TRBV5-1 and TRBJ1-1; the D gene is perhaps TRBD1, on 5 matching bases. The CDR3 region reads CASRQTTDPTEAFF. At the DNA level, the sequence is TGCGCCAGCAGGCAAACGACAGATCCCACTGAAGCTTTCTTT.